This is a list of T cell receptor beta chains from one sample in a study of blood T cell repertoires in COVID-19. Assay: immunoSEQ multiplex PCR; the TCRdb copy retains only in-frame clones and omits some. The sample records more than 70,000 clones, about 81% being singletons. The specimen was peripheral blood. The receptors originated from a human donor in a cohort sampled during active COVID-19. Both conserved end residues are trimmed from each CDR3. D genes are given only for firm matches.

CDR3	D	V	J
ASSPGQNNSPLH	-	TRBV18	TRBJ1-6
ASSRGEDTQY	TRBD2	TRBV2	TRBJ2-3
ASSLDGVTLH	-	TRBV5-1	TRBJ1-6
ASSSGQGGDEQY	TRBD1	TRBV7-3	TRBJ2-7
ASSLDPQGSSYNEQF	TRBD1	TRBV13	TRBJ2-1
ASSIKGDTEAF	-	TRBV19	TRBJ1-1
ASSLRQGLGYT	-	TRBV7-3	TRBJ1-2
ASSSDGTGELF	-	TRBV5-1	TRBJ2-2
ASSHDRTFSPLH	-	TRBV11-3	TRBJ1-6
ASSPPEREETQY	-	TRBV27	TRBJ2-5
ASSLTSGVQETQY	TRBD2	TRBV11-1	TRBJ2-5
ATPRGLAYEQY	TRBD2	TRBV10-1	TRBJ2-7
ASSSLAGGETQY	TRBD2	TRBV7-8	TRBJ2-5
ASSADSVEQF	-	TRBV7-9	TRBJ2-1